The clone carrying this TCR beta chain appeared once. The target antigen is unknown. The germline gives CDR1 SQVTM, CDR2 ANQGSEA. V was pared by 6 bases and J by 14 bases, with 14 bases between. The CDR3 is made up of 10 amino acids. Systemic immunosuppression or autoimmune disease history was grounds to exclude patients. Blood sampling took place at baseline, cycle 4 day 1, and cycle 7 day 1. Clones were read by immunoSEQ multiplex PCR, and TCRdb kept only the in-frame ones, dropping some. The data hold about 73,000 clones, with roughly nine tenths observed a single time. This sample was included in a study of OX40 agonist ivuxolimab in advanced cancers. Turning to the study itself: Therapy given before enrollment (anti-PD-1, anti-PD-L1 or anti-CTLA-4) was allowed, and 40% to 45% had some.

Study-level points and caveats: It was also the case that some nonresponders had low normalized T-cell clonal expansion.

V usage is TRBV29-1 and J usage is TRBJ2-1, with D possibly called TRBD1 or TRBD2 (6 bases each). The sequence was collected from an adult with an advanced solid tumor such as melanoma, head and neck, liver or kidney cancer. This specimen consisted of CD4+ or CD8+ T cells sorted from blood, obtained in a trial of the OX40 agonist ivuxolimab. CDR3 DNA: TGCAGCGTCAAAACCGGGGGCGAGTTCTTC. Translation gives CSVKTGGEFF.